Included here is one T cell receptor beta chain sequence, with context. These data belong to a study of blood T cell repertoires in COVID-19. The wider study: Researchers got acute and convalescent COVID-19 samples from the United States, Italy and Spain. PBMCs, B-cell-depleted T cells, or T cells were the source of the cDNA or gDNA that made up the material.

CDR1 is MDHEN and CDR2 is SYDVKM in the germline V gene. This CDR3 is 14 amino acids long. The junction had 4 bases not matched to a gene; V was cut back by 6 bases and J by 1 base. As originally analysed: Amplified reference gene primers provided the basis for estimating nucleated cell counts. The data were produced by immunoSEQ multiplex PCR, yet TCRdb's version contains in-frame clones alone and is incomplete. That table gives V, J and clone size, and the DNA gave D and trimming. The sample lists around 200,000 clones, roughly 89% occurring once. Sequencing was carried out using peripheral blood. The origin of this receptor is a man in his sixties who had recovered from COVID-19. The rearrangement joins TRBV28 to TRBJ2-7, with 9 bases fitting TRBD2. In DNA, the CDR3 is TGTGCCAGCAGGCTTAGCGGGAGTTCCTACGAGCAGTACTTC. Amino acid sequence: CASRLSGSSYEQYF.